Listed below are T cell receptor beta chains from one sample, sequenced in a study of cytomegalovirus exposure and HLA in healthy donors. The table came from immunoSEQ multiplex PCR; TCRdb's copy has only in-frame clones and leaves some out. Of 220,000 or so clones listed, about 81% are singletons. Sequences were obtained from PBMCs. The receptors originated from a woman in her forties in good health and CMV-seronegative. Both conserved end residues are part of each CDR3. A D gene is named only where the DNA matches it firmly. Size is omitted from some rows. Given values are once, few, many or a class for expanded clones.

D gene	J gene	V gene	clone size	CDR3 length	CDR3 protein	CDR3 DNA
TRBD2	TRBJ2-1	TRBV13	.	14	CASAGTSNHNEQFF	TGTGCCAGTGCCGGGACTAGCAATCACAATGAGCAGTTCTTC
TRBD2	TRBJ2-3	TRBV27	once	16	CASSLGLAGVADTQYF	TGTGCCAGCAGTCTGGGACTAGCGGGAGTGGCGGATACGCAGTATTTT
.	TRBJ2-7	TRBV6-5	.	13	CASSRDITYEQYF	TGTGCCAGCAGTCGGGACATAACCTACGAGCAGTACTTC
.	TRBJ2-5	TRBV6-5	.	14	CASSYGPVFATQYF	TGTGCCAGCAGTTACGGCCCCGTCTTCGCGACCCAGTACTTC
.	TRBJ2-3	TRBV6-5	.	15	CASSLKPQGTDTQYF	TGTGCCAGCAGTCTCAAACCCCAGGGGACAGATACGCAGTATTTT
.	TRBJ2-7	TRBV25-1	.	14	CASSGAGLRYEQYF	TGTGCCAGCAGTGGGGCAGGGTTAAGGTACGAGCAGTACTTC
.	TRBJ2-3	TRBV6-4	.	13	CASSEQVTDTQYF	TGTGCCAGCAGTGAGCAGGTTACTGATACGCAGTATTTT
TRBD1	TRBJ2-7	TRBV30	.	12	CAWSGQIYEQYF	TGTGCCTGGTCGGGACAGATATACGAGCAGTACTTC
TRBD1	TRBJ2-3	TRBV9	.	14	CASNHAGGADTQYF	TGTGCCAGCAACCACGCAGGGGGAGCAGATACGCAGTATTTT
TRBD2	TRBJ2-1	TRBV7-7	few	17	CASSLAAGLAGNNEQFF	TGTGCCAGCAGCTTAGCGGCCGGACTAGCGGGAAACAATGAGCAGTTCTTC
TRBD1	TRBJ2-5	TRBV6-6	.	14	CASRKQGIQETQYF	TGTGCCAGCAGGAAACAGGGGATCCAAGAGACCCAGTACTTC
.	TRBJ1-2	TRBV28	.	14	CASSLRQDYYGYTF	TGTGCCAGCAGTTTAAGACAGGATTACTATGGCTACACCTTC
TRBD2	TRBJ2-7	TRBV5-6	.	18	CASSLGGTSGTISYEQYF	TGTGCCAGCAGCTTGGGGGGGACTAGCGGGACCATAAGCTACGAGCAGTACTTC
TRBD1	TRBJ1-1	TRBV18	few	15	CASSPWTGLSTEAFF	TGTGCCAGCTCACCCTGGACAGGATTGAGCACTGAAGCTTTCTTT
TRBD2	TRBJ2-7	TRBV27	.	15	CASSSGLAGLYEQYF	TGTGCCAGCAGTTCCGGACTAGCGGGACTCTACGAGCAGTACTTC
TRBD1	TRBJ2-5	TRBV5-1	.	15	CASSSQGATQETQYF	TGCGCCAGCAGCTCACAGGGGGCGACCCAAGAGACCCAGTACTTC
TRBD2	TRBJ2-4	TRBV27	.	17	CASSSPLAGVGENIQYF	TGTGCCAGCAGTTCCCCGTTAGCGGGAGTGGGGGAAAACATTCAGTACTTC
.	TRBJ2-1	TRBV5-1	.	14	CASNKGGMGDEQFF	TGCGCCAGCAACAAGGGCGGGATGGGCGATGAGCAGTTCTTC
TRBD1	TRBJ2-7	TRBV5-1	.	17	CASSLVPGQGLTYEQYF	TGCGCCAGCAGCCTAGTCCCGGGACAGGGGCTAACCTACGAGCAGTACTTC
.	TRBJ1-2	TRBV2	.	13	CASRLGGRQDVAF	TGTGCCAGCAGATTGGGGGGGAGACAAGACGTGGCCTTC
.	TRBJ2-7	TRBV6-1	.	15	CASSSRVSNGYEQYF	TGTGCCAGCAGTTCCCGGGTCTCTAACGGGTACGAGCAGTACTTC
TRBD1	TRBJ1-2	TRBV6-6	.	13	CASRIDRAYGYTF	TGTGCCAGCAGGATTGACAGGGCCTATGGCTACACCTTC
TRBD2	TRBJ2-1	TRBV6-4	.	15	CASSVLAGGYNEQFF	TGTGCCAGCAGTGTACTAGCGGGAGGGTACAATGAGCAGTTCTTC
TRBD1	TRBJ2-5	TRBV2	few	14	CASSGRTGPRTQYF	TGTGCCAGCAGTGGCCGGACAGGTCCTCGGACCCAGTACTTC
TRBD1	TRBJ2-5	TRBV5-6	.	14	CASSVRDRVETQYF	TGTGCCAGCAGCGTCCGGGACAGGGTTGAGACCCAGTACTTC
TRBD2	TRBJ2-1	TRBV27	.	18	CASSLTSGRASLSNEQFF	TGTGCCAGCAGTTTGACTAGCGGGAGGGCCTCGTTGAGTAATGAGCAGTTCTTC
TRBD1	TRBJ2-5	TRBV5-1	.	18	CASSLAPKRTGEQETQYF	TGCGCCAGCAGCTTGGCACCGAAAAGGACAGGGGAACAAGAGACCCAGTACTTC
TRBD2	TRBJ2-1	TRBV29-1	.	16	CSVNLGTSGRYNEQFF	TGCAGCGTGAACTTAGGGACTAGCGGACGGTACAATGAGCAGTTCTTC
TRBD1	TRBJ1-2	TRBV6-1	.	12	CASSYTGAGYTF	TGTGCCAGCAGCTACACAGGGGCTGGCTACACCTTC
.	TRBJ1-5	TRBV7-3	.	18	CASSSERDNVLRGQPQHF	TGTGCCAGCAGCTCCGAACGGGACAACGTTTTAAGGGGTCAGCCCCAGCATTTT
.	TRBJ2-7	TRBV5-1	.	14	CASSLGGTLNEQYF	TGCGCCAGCAGCCTTGGGGGGACCCTTAACGAGCAGTACTTC
.	TRBJ2-7	TRBV6-5	once	14	CASSYSGDSYEQYF	TGTGCCAGCAGTTACTCTGGAGACTCCTACGAGCAGTACTTC